The 27 T cell receptor beta chains presented below share a single source sample, sequenced in a study of T-cell reconstitution after alpha-beta-depleted transplantation in children. Unique molecular identifiers featured in how the TCRbeta library was prepared. MiXCR was run by TCRdb on the PCR reads, yielding one entry per CDR3 protein. The table includes 540,000 or so distinct CDR3 sequences, around 23% detected once. The sequences come from PBMCs, mostly from graft donor cells, collected 360 days after TCRalphabeta/CD19-depleted stem cell transplant. All receptors come from a boy younger than two who had a stem cell transplant for acute myeloid leukemia, so the T cells may come from the graft donor.

This chain connects TRBV6-6 to TRBJ1-2; D gene uncertain. The CDR3 covers 13 residues. The V and J ends lost 10 bases and 3 bases respectively, with 15 bases between them. Germline V CDR1 and CDR2: MNHNY, SVGAGI (reference sequence). CDR3 coding DNA: TGTGCCATCTCGAGACCGGCAGACTATGGCTACACCTTC. It yields the protein CAISRPADYGYTF.

The chain has TRBV18 and TRBJ1-2, with 9 bases that match TRBD1. J lost 8 bases, V lost 4 bases, and 8 bases had no gene match. The CDR3 has 14 amino acids. Germline V gene data show CDR1 as KGHSH and CDR2 as LQKENI. CDR3 coding DNA: TGTGCCAGCTCACTGAACAGGGGGCGAGAGGGCTACACCTTC. Encoded protein: CASSLNRGREGYTF.

This clonotype showed up just a few times. The chain has TRBV27 and TRBJ2-7; the D gene could be TRBD1 or TRBD2 (5 bases each). The CDR3 runs to 13 residues. Trimming shortened V by 8 bases and J by 4 bases, and 15 bases separated the two germline ends. Germline lookup yields CDR1 MNHEY and CDR2 SMNVEV (reference sequence). The CDR3 coding sequence is TGTGCCAGCGCCGATCAGGGACGGTACGAGCAGTACTTC. Encoded protein: CASADQGRYEQYF.

CDR3 sequence reads: CSVSKGAGELFF. The CDR3 DNA sequence: TGCAGCGTATCGAAGGGAGCCGGGGAGCTGTTTTTT. This rearrangement joins TRBV29-1 to TRBJ2-2, with D maybe TRBD2 (5 bases). V lost 6 bases, J lost 6 bases, and 11 bases lay in between. Germline CDR1 is SQVTM and CDR2 is ANQGSEA. The CDR3 length is 12 residues.

The chain has TRBV12-3 or TRBV12-4 and TRBJ1-5, with TRBD1 matching over 8 bases. The CDR3 extends over 15 amino acids. V gave up 5 bases and J gave up 0 bases; unmatched junction bases: 3. The CDR3 DNA reads TGTGCCAGCAGTAGGGACAGGTATAGCAATCAGCCCCAGCATTTT. It codes for CASSRDRYSNQPQHF.

The rearrangement uses TRBV5-6 and TRBJ2-1; a weak D match, TRBD2 (5 bases). V lost 0 bases, J lost 2 bases, and 12 bases lay in between. This CDR3 is 16 amino acids long. Germline loops: CDR1 SGHDT, CDR2 YYEEEE. This CDR3 is CASSLGGGSTYNEQFF. The CDR3 DNA sequence: TGTGCCAGCAGCTTGGGTGGAGGTAGTACCTACAATGAGCAGTTCTTC.

This clonotype was picked up a small number of times. The CDR3 spells CASTDSSRKSSGEYDEQFF. The CDR3 nucleotides read TGTGCCAGCACTGACAGCAGTCGGAAGAGTAGCGGGGAGTACGATGAGCAGTTCTTC. The rearrangement joins TRBV6-2 or TRBV6-3 to TRBJ2-1; 8 bases map to TRBD2. The CDR3 has 19 amino acids. CDR1 MNHEY and CDR2 SVGEGT come from the germline V gene. Trimming took 7 bases from V and 8 from J; bases not matched to a gene: 25.

This clonotype was counted between two and nine times. V usage is TRBV12-3 or TRBV12-4 and J usage is TRBJ1-1, with a weak D call TRBD1 (6 bases). V was shortened by 2 bases and J by 5 bases, with 12 bases between the two germline ends. The CDR3 sequence is 14 residues long. CDR3 sequence (DNA): TGTGCCAGCAGTTTAAGGGGGAGAAGGACTGAAGCTTTCTTT. Protein sequence: CASSLRGRRTEAFF.

This clonotype has just a few counts. Germline is not matched at one junction end, which may reflect a read error. The chain couples TRBV29-1 to TRBJ1-2, with D perhaps TRBD1 (5 bases). Germline assignment: CDR1 SQVTM and CDR2 ANQGSEA. The CDR3 has 14 residues. The CDR3 reads CSGGARDPSYAYTF. The CDR3 DNA follows: TGCAGCGGCGGGGCCCGGGATCCTTCTTATGCCTACACCTTC.

This clonotype was counted between two and nine times. The chain couples TRBV4-1 to TRBJ1-5; maybe TRBD1 (6 bases). CDR3 length equals 17 residues. The germline CDR1 and CDR2 sequences are MGHRA and YSYEKL. The V end was cut by 3 bases, the J end by 7 bases, with 22 bases between. The CDR3 loop is CASSQGAVMGLYQPQHF. The DNA of the CDR3 is TGCGCCAGCAGCCAGGGGGCCGTGATGGGTCTATACCAGCCCCAGCATTTT.

The V and J genes are TRBV20-1 and TRBJ1-2; 7 nucleotides line up with TRBD1. Looked up from germline, CDR1 is DFQATT and CDR2 is SNEGSKA (reference sequence). V was pared by 2 bases and J by 4 bases, with 10 bases of the junction left unmatched. The CDR3 contains 15 residues. The CDR3 loop reads CSARFWDRVFYGYTF. Written as DNA, the CDR3 is TGCAGTGCTAGATTCTGGGACAGAGTTTTCTATGGCTACACCTTC.

The chain recombines TRBV27 with TRBJ1-1; 7 positions match TRBD1. Germline CDR1 is MNHEY and CDR2 is SMNVEV (reference sequence). The CDR3 length is 20 residues. The V and J ends lost 3 bases and 8 bases, in that order; junction bases with no gene match: 27. Here the CDR3 DNA reads TGTGCCAGCAGTTTTAAATCTGGAGGGGGCGCCCCTCTAAGCGGGGGCGAAGCTTTCTTT. The encoded protein is CASSFKSGGGAPLSGGEAFF.

The chain uses TRBV12-5 and TRBJ1-5; 7 bases are shared with TRBD1. CDR1 and CDR2 (germline): LGHNT, FRNRAP. CDR3 size: 14 residues. J gave up 4 bases and V 7 bases, and 7 bases lay outside the gene matches. CDR3 DNA: TGTGCTAGTGCTACAGGGGTGGCTAATCAGCCCCAGCATTTT. This translates into CASATGVANQPQHF.

The chain recombines TRBV20-1 with TRBJ1-2, with D possibly TRBD1 on 6 matching bases. CDR1 DFQATT and CDR2 SNEGSKA come from the germline V gene (reference sequence). This CDR3 spans 15 amino acids. The V gene lost 6 bases and the J gene lost 1 base, with 18 bases spanning the gap. The CDR3 DNA is TGCAGTGCCCCAAGACAGGATACCCTTAACTATGGCTACACCTTC. Its protein is CSAPRQDTLNYGYTF.

The sample holds a few counts of this clonotype. V and J are TRBV20-1 and TRBJ2-1, with TRBD2 as a possible D gene (6 bases). Germline lookup yields CDR1 DFQATT and CDR2 SNEGSKA (reference sequence). With 3 bases removed from V and 10 bases from J, the gap between germline ends came to 13 bases. This CDR3 comprises 12 residues. This chain's CDR3 is CSARLPREEQFF. CDR3 bases: TGCAGTGCTAGGCTACCGCGGGAAGAGCAGTTCTTC.

This clonotype was detected many times. The chain combines TRBV12-3 or TRBV12-4 with TRBJ2-7; TRBD1 might be the D (6 bases). This CDR3 contains 13 residues. V was shortened by 7 bases and J by 3 bases, with 13 bases between the two germline ends. This CDR3 reads CASMGAADYEQYF. In DNA, the CDR3 is TGTGCCAGCATGGGGGCAGCCGACTACGAGCAGTACTTC.

The CDR3 sequence is CASSQELGLISGANVLTF. CDR3 DNA: TGTGCCAGCAGCCAAGAGCTGGGACTCATCTCTGGGGCCAACGTCCTGACTTTC. The rearrangement joins TRBV14 to TRBJ2-6, with D tentatively TRBD2 (6 bases). Germline assignment: CDR1 SGHDN and CDR2 FVKESK. The CDR3 covers 18 residues. V shed 0 bases and J shed 0 bases, with 12 bases lying between them.

This chain connects TRBV10-3 to TRBJ2-3; 7 bases match TRBD2. V gave up 8 bases and J gave up 2 bases; unmatched junction bases: 7. The CDR3 length is 14 residues. CDR1 is ENHRY and CDR2 is SYGVKD in the germline V gene. The CDR3 spells CAIGRAGVTDTQYF. The CDR3 coding sequence is TGTGCCATCGGGCGGGCGGGGGTCACAGATACGCAGTATTTT.

This clonotype was seen repeatedly, ten times or more. V and J are TRBV12-3 or TRBV12-4 and TRBJ2-7; TRBD2 matches 14 bases. J was trimmed by 6 bases and V by 4 bases; bases with no gene match: 5. This CDR3 has 15 amino acids. CDR3 residues: CASSSTSGGATEQYV. The CDR3 nucleotides read TGTGCCAGCAGTTCGACTAGCGGGGGGGCAACCGAGCAGTACGTC.

This clonotype was detected only once. This chain joins TRBV27 and TRBJ2-1; D gene unclear. There are 14 residues in the CDR3. The V end was cut by 3 bases, the J end by 1 base, with 7 bases between. Germline CDR1 is MNHEY and CDR2 is SMNVEV (reference sequence). The CDR3 DNA follows: TGTGCCAGCAGTTTCTCTAGGTCCTACAATGAGCAGTTCTTC. It specifies CASSFSRSYNEQFF.

This clonotype has ten or more counts. J is TRBJ2-5 and V is TRBV27; the match to TRBD2 covers 12 bases. The V and J ends lost 5 bases and 4 bases, in that order; junction bases with no gene match: 5. Germline lookup yields CDR1 MNHEY and CDR2 SMNVEV (reference sequence). The CDR3 loop spans 15 amino acids. DNA for the CDR3: TGTGCCAGCAGTAAGTCGACTAGCGGGGGAGAGACCCAGTACTTC. It specifies CASSKSTSGGETQYF.

The chain joins TRBV28 to TRBJ2-7; 7 positions agree with TRBD1. Looked up from germline, CDR1 is MDHEN and CDR2 is SYDVKM. This CDR3 region has 15 residues. V was clipped by 5 bases and J by 2 bases; unmatched bases: 9. The chain's CDR3 is CASSLRQGHTYEQYV. The DNA for the CDR3 is TGTGCCAGCAGTCTCAGACAGGGTCATACCTACGAGCAGTACGTC.

This chain uses TRBV12-3 or TRBV12-4 with TRBJ1-2, with TRBD1 as a possible D gene (6 bases). The V end was cut by 4 bases, the J end by 4 bases, with 22 bases between. The CDR3 has 17 residues. As DNA, the CDR3 is TGTGCCAGCAGTTCACGACAGGTCCAATATTATTCCTATGGCTACACCTTC. Amino acid sequence: CASSSRQVQYYSYGYTF.

This clonotype was detected many times. CDR3 sequence: CSANPQRGTPTKRRQFF. The DNA for the CDR3 is TGCAGTGCCAACCCTCAGAGGGGGACACCGACGAAGAGGAGACAGTTCTTC. The chain is built from TRBV20-1 and TRBJ2-1; TRBD1 is a possible D gene (6 bases). The CDR3 extends over 17 amino acids. The V end lost 6 bases, the J end lost 13 bases, and 34 bases lay between the germline ends. Germline V gene sequence: CDR1 DFQATT, CDR2 SNEGSKA (reference sequence).

This clonotype came up many times. The V and J genes are TRBV4-3 and TRBJ1-1; possible D gene TRBD1, 6 bases. The V gene lost 1 base and the J gene lost 8 bases, with 11 bases spanning the gap. The germline V gene encodes CDR1 LGHNA and CDR2 YSLEER. The CDR3 is 13 amino acids. CDR3 sequence: CASSQGPGEEAFF. The CDR3 region has the DNA TGCGCCAGCAGCCAAGGCCCAGGGGAAGAAGCTTTCTTT.

The chain carries TRBV4-2 and TRBJ2-7; TRBD2 aligns across 9 bases. The germline gives CDR1 LGHNA, CDR2 YNFKEQ. J gave up 2 bases and V 9 bases, and 20 bases lay outside the gene matches. This CDR3 region has 18 residues. CDR3: CARGPVPGLAGGPYEQYV. The CDR3 DNA reads TGTGCCAGGGGCCCTGTCCCGGGACTAGCAGGGGGGCCCTACGAGCAGTACGTC.

The genes are TRBV29-1 and TRBJ1-1; D unresolved. The CDR3 spans 16 residues. CDR1 SQVTM and CDR2 ANQGSEA come from the germline V gene. Trimming took 5 bases from V and 1 from J, leaving 20 bases between them. CDR3 in amino acids: CSVSALLWGGNTEAFF. The CDR3 DNA is TGCAGCGTTAGCGCCCTTCTTTGGGGAGGGAACACTGAAGCTTTCTTT.